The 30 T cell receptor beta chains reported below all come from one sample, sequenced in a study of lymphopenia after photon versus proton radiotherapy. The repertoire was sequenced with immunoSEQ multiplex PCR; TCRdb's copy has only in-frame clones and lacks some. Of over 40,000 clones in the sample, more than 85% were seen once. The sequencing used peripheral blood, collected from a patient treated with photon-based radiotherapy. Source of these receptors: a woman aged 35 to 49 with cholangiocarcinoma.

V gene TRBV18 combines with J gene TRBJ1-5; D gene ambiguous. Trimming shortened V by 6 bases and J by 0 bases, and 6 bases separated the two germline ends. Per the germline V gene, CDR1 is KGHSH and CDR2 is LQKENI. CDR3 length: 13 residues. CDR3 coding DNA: TGTGCCAGCTCGGATGGTAGCAATCAGCCCCAGCATTTT. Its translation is CASSDGSNQPQHF.

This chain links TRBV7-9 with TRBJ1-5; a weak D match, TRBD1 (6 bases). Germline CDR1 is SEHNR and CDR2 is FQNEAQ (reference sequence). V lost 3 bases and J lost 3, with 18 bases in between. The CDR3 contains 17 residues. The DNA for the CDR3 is TGTGCCAGCAGCTTGAATCAGGGGCCGAACTTCAATCAGCCCCAGCATTTT. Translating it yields CASSLNQGPNFNQPQHF.

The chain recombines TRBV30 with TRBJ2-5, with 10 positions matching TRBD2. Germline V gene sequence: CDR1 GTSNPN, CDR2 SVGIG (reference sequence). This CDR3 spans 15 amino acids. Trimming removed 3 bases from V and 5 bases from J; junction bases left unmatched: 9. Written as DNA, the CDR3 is TGTGCCTGGAGCCTACTAGCGGGGCTTTCGGAGACCCAGTACTTC. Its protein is CAWSLLAGLSETQYF.

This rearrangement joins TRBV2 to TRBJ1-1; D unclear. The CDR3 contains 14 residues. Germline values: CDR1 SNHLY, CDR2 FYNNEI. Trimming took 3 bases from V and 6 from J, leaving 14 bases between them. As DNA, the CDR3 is TGTGCCAGCAGTGATGCGGACGTAACGGCTGAAGCTTTCTTT. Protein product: CASSDADVTAEAFF.

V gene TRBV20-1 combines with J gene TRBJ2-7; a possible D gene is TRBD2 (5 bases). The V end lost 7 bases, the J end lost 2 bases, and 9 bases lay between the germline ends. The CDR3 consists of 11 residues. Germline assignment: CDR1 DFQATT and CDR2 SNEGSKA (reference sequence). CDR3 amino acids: CSVEGPYEQYF. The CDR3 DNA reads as TGCAGTGTAGAGGGCCCCTACGAGCAGTACTTC.

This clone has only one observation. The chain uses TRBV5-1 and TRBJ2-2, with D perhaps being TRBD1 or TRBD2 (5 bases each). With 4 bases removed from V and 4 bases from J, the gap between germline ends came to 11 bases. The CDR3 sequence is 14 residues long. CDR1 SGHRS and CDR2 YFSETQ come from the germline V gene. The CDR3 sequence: CASSIGTSTGELFF. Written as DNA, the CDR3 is TGCGCCAGCAGCATCGGGACCTCCACCGGGGAGCTGTTTTTT. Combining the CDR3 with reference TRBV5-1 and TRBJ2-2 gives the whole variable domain KAGVTQTPRYLIKTRGQQVTLSCSPISGHRSVSWYQQTPGQGLQFLFEYFSETQRNKGNFPGRFSGRQFSNSRSEMNVSTLELGDSALYLCASSIGTSTGELFFGEGSRLTVL.

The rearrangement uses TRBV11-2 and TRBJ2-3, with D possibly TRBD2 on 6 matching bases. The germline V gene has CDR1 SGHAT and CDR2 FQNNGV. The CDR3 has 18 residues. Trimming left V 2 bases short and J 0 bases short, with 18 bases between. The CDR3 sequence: CASSLRGSGVLSTDTQYF. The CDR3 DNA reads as TGTGCCAGCAGCTTACGGGGTAGCGGAGTCCTTAGCACAGATACGCAGTATTTT.

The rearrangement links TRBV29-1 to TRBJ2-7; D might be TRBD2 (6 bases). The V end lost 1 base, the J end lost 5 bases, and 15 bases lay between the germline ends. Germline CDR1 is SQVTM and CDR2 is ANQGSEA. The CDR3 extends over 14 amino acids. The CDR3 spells CSVEGTGVADEQYF. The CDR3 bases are TGCAGCGTTGAAGGCACGGGAGTAGCCGACGAGCAGTACTTC.

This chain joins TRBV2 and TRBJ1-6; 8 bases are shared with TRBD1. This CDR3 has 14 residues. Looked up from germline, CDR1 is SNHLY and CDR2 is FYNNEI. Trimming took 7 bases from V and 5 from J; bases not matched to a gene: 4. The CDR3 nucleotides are TGTGCCAGCATTCCACAGGGGGATAATTCACCCCTCCACTTT. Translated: CASIPQGDNSPLHF.

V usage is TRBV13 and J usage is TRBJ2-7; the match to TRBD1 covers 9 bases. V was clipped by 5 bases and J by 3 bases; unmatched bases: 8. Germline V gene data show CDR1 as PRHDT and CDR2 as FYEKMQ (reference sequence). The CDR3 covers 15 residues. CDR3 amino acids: CASSPTGGFVYEQYF. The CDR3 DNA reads TGTGCCAGCAGCCCTACAGGGGGCTTTGTCTACGAGCAGTACTTC.

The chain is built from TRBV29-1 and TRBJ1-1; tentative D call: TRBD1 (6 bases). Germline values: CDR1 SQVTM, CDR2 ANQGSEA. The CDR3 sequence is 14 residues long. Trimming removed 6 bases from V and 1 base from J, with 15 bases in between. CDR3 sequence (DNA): TGCAGCGTCATCTGGGGCAGGGGGAACACTGAAGCTTTCTTT. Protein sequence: CSVIWGRGNTEAFF.

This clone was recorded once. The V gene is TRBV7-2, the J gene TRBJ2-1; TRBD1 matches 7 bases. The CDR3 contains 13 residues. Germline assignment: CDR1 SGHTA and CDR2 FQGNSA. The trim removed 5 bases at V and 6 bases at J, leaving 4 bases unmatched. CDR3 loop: CASSTGTVNEQFF. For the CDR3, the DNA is TGTGCCAGCAGCACCGGGACAGTCAATGAGCAGTTCTTC.

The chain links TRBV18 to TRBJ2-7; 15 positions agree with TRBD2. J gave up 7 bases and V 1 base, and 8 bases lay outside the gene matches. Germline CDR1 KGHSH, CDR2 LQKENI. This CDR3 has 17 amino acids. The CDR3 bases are TGTGCCAGCTCACCACAGGGTCTGGGACTAGCGGGAGGTGAGCAGTACTTC. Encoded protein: CASSPQGLGLAGGEQYF.

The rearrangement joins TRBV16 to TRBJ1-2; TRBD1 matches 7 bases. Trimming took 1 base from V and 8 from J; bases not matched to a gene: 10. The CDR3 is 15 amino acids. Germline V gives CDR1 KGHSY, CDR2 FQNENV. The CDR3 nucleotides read TGTGCCAGCAGCCAATGGGAGGAGACAGGGTTCGGCTACACCTTC. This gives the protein CASSQWEETGFGYTF.

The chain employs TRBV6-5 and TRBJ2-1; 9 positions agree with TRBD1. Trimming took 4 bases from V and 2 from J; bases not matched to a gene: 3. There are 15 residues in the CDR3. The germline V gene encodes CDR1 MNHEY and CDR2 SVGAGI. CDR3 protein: CASSSTGGTYNEQFF. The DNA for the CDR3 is TGTGCCAGCAGTTCCACAGGGGGCACCTACAATGAGCAGTTCTTC.

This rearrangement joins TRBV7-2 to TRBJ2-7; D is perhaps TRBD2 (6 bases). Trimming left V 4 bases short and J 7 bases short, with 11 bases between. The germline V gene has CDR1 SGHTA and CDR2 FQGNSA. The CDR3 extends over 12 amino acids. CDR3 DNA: TGTGCCAGCAGCTCAGGAGGGTGGGAGCAGTACTTC. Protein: CASSSGGWEQYF.

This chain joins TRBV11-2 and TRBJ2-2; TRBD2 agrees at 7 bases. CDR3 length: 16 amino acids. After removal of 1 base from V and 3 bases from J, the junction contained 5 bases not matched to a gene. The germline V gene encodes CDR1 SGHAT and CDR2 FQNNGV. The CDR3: CASSLGTAGDTGELFF. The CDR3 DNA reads TGTGCCAGCAGCTTAGGGACCGCGGGGGACACCGGGGAGCTGTTTTTT.

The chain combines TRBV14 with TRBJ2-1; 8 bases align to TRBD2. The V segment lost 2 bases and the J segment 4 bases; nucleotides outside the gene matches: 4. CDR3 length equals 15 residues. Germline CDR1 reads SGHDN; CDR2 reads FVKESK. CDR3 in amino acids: CASSQQTSDYNEQFF. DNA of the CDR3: TGTGCCAGCAGCCAACAGACTAGCGATTACAATGAGCAGTTCTTC.

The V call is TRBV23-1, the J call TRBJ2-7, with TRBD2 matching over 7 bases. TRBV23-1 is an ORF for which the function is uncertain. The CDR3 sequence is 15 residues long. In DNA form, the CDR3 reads TGCGCTATTCCCAAGGGGAGGGATATTCCCTACGAGCAGTACTTC. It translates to CAIPKGRDIPYEQYF.

CDR3 sequence (DNA): TGTGCCAGTAGTACCCCACCCACAGCTAACTATGGCTACACCTTC. Protein sequence: CASSTPPTANYGYTF. The V and J genes are TRBV19 and TRBJ1-2, with D unclear. Per the germline V gene, CDR1 is LNHDA and CDR2 is SQIVND (reference sequence). V was clipped by 4 bases and J by 0 bases, with 12 bases between them. This CDR3 spans 15 amino acids.

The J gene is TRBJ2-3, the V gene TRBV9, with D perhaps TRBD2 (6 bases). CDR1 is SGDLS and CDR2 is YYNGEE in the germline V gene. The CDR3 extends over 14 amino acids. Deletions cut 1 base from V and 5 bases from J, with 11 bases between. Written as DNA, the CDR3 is TGTGCCAGCAGCGTATCTAGCGCGGGAGATACGCAGTATTTT. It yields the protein CASSVSSAGDTQYF. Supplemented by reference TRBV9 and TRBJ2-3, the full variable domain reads DSGVTQTPKHLITATGQRVTLRCSPRSGDLSVYWYQQSLDQGLQFLIQYYNGEERAKGNILERFSAQQFPDLHSELNLSSLELGDSALYFCASSVSSAGDTQYFGPGTRLTVL.

CDR3 nucleotides: TGTGCCAGTAGATTCGCAGGGGTGAACACTGAAGCTTTCTTT. Protein: CASRFAGVNTEAFF. The chain carries TRBV19 and TRBJ1-1, with D possibly TRBD1 on 6 matching bases. The germline V gene encodes CDR1 LNHDA and CDR2 SQIVND (reference sequence). This CDR3 has 14 residues. V was clipped by 6 bases and J by 0 bases, with 11 bases between them.

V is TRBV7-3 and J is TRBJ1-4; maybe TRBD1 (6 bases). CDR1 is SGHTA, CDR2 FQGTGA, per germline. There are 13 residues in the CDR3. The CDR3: CASARGANEKLFF. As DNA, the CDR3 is TGTGCTTCCGCCAGGGGAGCTAATGAAAAACTGTTTTTT.

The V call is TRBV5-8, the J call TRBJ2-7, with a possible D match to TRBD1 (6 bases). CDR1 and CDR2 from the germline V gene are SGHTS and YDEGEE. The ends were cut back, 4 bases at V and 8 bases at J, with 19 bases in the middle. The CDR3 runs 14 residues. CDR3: CASSLEEQGKKQYF. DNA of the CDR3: TGTGCCAGCAGCCTCGAAGAACAGGGTAAGAAGCAGTACTTC.

CDR3 in amino acids: CASSLEVLRQVMNTEAFF. For the CDR3, the DNA is TGTGCCAGCAGCTTAGAGGTTTTGCGACAGGTCATGAACACTGAAGCTTTCTTT. The gene calls are TRBV5-6 and TRBJ1-1; TRBD1 is a possible D gene (6 bases). The CDR3 totals 18 residues. Germline CDR1 SGHDT, CDR2 YYEEEE. V was cut by 2 bases and J by 0 bases, with 20 bases left in between.

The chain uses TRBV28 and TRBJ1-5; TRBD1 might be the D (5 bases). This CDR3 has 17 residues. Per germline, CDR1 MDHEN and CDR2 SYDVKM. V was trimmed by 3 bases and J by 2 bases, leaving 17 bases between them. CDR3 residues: CASSFRAVIRGNQPQHF. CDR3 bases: TGTGCCAGCAGTTTCAGGGCTGTGATCAGGGGCAATCAGCCCCAGCATTTT.

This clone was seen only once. The CDR3 here is CASRPWGALDHGYTF. CDR3 sequence (DNA): TGTGCCAGCAGGCCCTGGGGCGCACTAGACCATGGCTACACCTTC. This chain links TRBV28 with TRBJ1-2; D might be TRBD1 (5 bases). This CDR3 has 15 residues. Trimming shortened V by 6 bases and J by 6 bases, and 20 bases separated the two germline ends. The germline V gene has CDR1 MDHEN and CDR2 SYDVKM.

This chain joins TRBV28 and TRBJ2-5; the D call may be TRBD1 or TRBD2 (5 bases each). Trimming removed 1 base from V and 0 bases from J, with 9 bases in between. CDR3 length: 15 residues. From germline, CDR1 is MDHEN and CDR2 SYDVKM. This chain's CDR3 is CASSLSGRYQETQYF. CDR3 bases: TGTGCCAGCAGTTTATCGGGACGGTACCAAGAGACCCAGTACTTC.

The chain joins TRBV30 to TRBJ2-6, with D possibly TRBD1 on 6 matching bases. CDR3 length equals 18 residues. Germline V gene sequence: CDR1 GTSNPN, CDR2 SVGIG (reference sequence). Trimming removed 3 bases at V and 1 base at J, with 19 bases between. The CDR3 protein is CAWRGRRTASSGANVLTF. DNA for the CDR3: TGTGCCTGGAGGGGCCGTAGGACAGCAAGTTCTGGGGCCAACGTCCTGACTTTC.

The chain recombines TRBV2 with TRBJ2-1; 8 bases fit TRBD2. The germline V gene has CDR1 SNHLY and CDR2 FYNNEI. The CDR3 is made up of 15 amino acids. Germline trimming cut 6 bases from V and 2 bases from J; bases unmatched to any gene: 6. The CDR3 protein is CASRPPGGPYNEQFF. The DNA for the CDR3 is TGTGCCAGCAGACCCCCGGGGGGGCCCTACAATGAGCAGTTCTTC.